One T cell receptor beta chain is described in this entry. The J segment lost 3 bases and the V segment lost 10 bases, leaving 5 bases of the junction unmatched. The germline V gene encodes CDR1 MNHEY and CDR2 SMNVEV (reference sequence). The CDR3 totals 12 residues. The entry originates in a study of T cell changes during pregnancy in multiple sclerosis. Sequenced by immunoSEQ multiplex PCR; TCRdb stores in-frame clones only, minus some. Of 85,000 to 110,000 clones in the sample, roughly nine tenths are singletons; the top ten hold about 0.89%. The J gene is TRBJ2-7, the V gene TRBV27, with 8 bases aligning to TRBD2. The clonotype comes from a female donor with multiple sclerosis, enrolled in a pregnancy study. The material sequenced was peripheral blood, taken after pregnancy. The CDR3 coding sequence is TGTGCCACCATCGGGGGGGGCTACGAGCAGTACTTC. Protein sequence: CATIGGGYEQYF.